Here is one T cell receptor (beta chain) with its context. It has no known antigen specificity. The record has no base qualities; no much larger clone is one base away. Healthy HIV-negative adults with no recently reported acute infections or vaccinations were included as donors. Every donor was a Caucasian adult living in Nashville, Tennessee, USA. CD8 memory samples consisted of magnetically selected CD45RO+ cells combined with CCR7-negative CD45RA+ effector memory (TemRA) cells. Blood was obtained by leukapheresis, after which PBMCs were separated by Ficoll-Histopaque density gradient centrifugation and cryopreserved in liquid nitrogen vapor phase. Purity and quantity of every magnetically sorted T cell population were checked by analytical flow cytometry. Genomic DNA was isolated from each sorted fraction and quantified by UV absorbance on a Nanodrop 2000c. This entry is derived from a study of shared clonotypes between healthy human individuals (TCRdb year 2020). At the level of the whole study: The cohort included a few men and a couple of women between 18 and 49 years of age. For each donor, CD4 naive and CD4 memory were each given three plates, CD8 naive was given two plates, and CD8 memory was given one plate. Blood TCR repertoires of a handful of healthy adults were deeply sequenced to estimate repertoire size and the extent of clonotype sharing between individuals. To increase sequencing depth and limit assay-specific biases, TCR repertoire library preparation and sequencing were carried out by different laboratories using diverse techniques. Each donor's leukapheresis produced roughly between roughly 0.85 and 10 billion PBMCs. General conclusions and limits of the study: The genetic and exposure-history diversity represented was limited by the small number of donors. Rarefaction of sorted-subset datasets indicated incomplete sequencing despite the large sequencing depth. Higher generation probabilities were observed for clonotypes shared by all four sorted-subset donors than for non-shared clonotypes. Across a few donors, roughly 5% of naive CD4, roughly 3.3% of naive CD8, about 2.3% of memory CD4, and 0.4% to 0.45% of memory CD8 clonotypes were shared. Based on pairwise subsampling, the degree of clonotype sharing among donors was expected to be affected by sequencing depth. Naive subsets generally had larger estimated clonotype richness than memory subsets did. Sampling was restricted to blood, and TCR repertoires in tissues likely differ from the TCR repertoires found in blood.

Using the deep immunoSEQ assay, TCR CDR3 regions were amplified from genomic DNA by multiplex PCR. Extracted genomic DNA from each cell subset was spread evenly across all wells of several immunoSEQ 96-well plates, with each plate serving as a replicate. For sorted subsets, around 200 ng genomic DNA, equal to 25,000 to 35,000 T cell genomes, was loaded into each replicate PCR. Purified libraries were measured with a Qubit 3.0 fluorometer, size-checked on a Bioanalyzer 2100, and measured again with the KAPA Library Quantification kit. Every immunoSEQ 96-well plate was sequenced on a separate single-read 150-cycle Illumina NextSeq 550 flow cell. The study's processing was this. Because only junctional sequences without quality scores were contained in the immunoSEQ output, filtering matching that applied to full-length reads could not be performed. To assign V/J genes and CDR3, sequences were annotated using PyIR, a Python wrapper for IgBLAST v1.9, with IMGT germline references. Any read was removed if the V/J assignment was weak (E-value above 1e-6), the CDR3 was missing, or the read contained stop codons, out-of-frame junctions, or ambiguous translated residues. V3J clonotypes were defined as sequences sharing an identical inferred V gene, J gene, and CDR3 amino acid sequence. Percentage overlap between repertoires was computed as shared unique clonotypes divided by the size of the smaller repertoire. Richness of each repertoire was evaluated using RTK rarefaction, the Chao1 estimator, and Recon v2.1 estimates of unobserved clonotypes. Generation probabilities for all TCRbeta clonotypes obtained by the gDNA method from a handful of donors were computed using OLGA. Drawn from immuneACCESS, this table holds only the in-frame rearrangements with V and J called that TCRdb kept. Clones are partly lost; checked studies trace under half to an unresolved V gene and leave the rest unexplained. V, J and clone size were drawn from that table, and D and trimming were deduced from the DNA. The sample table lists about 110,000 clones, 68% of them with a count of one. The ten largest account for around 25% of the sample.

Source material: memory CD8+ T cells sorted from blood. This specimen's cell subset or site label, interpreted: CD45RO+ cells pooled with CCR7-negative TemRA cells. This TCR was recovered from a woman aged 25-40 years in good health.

The nucleotide sequence reads as follows: TGTGCCAGCCAAGAGACAGCGAGCTCTGGAAACACCATATATTTT. It is translated as CASQETASSGNTIYF. Recombination connected TRBV27 to TRBJ1-3, and TRBD1 may be the D gene, going by 5 matching bases. CDR1 and CDR2 (MNHEY, SMNVEV) derive from the germline V gene (reference sequence). The CDR3 contains 15 residues, cysteine and phenylalanine counted. Here the CDR3 DNA is all that survives: 45 bases in frame from base 1. Relative to germline, V is 8 bases shorter and J is 0 bases shorter, with 14 bases between their ends.